Shown below are 30 T cell receptor beta chains from a single sample sequenced in a study of blood T cell repertoires in COVID-19. Data came from immunoSEQ multiplex PCR; TCRdb stores just in-frame clones and leaves some out. This repertoire shows about 100,000 clones, 80% to 95% found once; its top ten account for under 7.5%. Sequences were obtained from peripheral blood. These receptor sequences come from a man aged 65 to 79 with acute or convalescent COVID-19.

The chain employs TRBV2 and TRBJ1-1; D gene uncertain. With 7 bases removed from V and 5 bases from J, the gap between germline ends came to 14 bases. The germline V gene encodes CDR1 SNHLY and CDR2 FYNNEI. The CDR3 runs to 13 residues. The CDR3 spells CASIHNGGTEAFF. CDR3 nucleotides: TGTGCCAGCATCCACAACGGAGGGACTGAAGCTTTCTTT.

The count of this clone is one. The chain employs TRBV7-8 and TRBJ1-4; unclear D gene. Germline CDR1 reads SGHVS; CDR2 reads FQNEAQ. This CDR3 is built from 16 residues. V was pared by 2 bases and J by 3 bases, with 13 bases between. This CDR3 is CASSLFGSRPNEKLFF. The CDR3, as DNA: TGTGCCAGCAGCTTATTCGGGTCGCGGCCTAATGAAAAACTGTTTTTT.

The CDR3 DNA is TGTGCCAGCAGGGGGCCCAGGGGAGGGTTCTATGGCTACACCTTC. Amino acids: CASRGPRGGFYGYTF. The chain joins TRBV25-1 to TRBJ1-2; perhaps TRBD1 as D (6 bases). The length of the CDR3 is 15 residues. V lost 6 bases and J lost 4, with 18 bases in between. CDR1 MGHDK and CDR2 SYGVNS come from the germline V gene.

This chain connects TRBV7-9 to TRBJ1-1; D is undetermined. V was trimmed by 1 base and J by 0 bases, leaving 3 bases between them. The CDR3 has 13 residues. The V gene's germline CDR1 is SEHNR and CDR2 FQNEAQ (reference sequence). The CDR3 is CASSLVVNTEAFF. As DNA, the CDR3 is TGTGCCAGCAGCTTAGTCGTGAACACTGAAGCTTTCTTT.

This chain links TRBV19 with TRBJ1-5, with 7 bases matching TRBD1. J lost 7 bases, V lost 6 bases, and 3 bases had no gene match. Germline loops: CDR1 LNHDA, CDR2 SQIVND (reference sequence). CDR3 length: 12 residues. The CDR3 is CASRAGGQPQHF. CDR3 nucleotide sequence: TGTGCCAGTAGAGCAGGGGGGCAGCCCCAGCATTTT.

This clone was picked up one time. This chain connects TRBV27 to TRBJ2-2; D gene unclear. This CDR3 is 14 amino acids long. Looked up from germline, CDR1 is MNHEY and CDR2 is SMNVEV (reference sequence). V lost 4 bases and J 5 bases, leaving 11 bases between the germline ends. DNA for the CDR3: TGTGCCAGCAGTTCTCCGACACTGACCGGGGAGCTGTTTTTT. Encoded protein: CASSSPTLTGELFF.

In DNA, the CDR3 is TGCGCCAGTTCGTTGGCGGAGAACACTGAAGCTTTCTTT. Translated, it gives CASSLAENTEAFF. The chain employs TRBV10-2 and TRBJ1-1; D gene ambiguous. The CDR3 contains 13 residues. V lost 9 bases and J 1 base, leaving 12 bases between the germline ends. Germline V gives CDR1 WSHSY, CDR2 SAAADI.

This chain uses TRBV6-1 with TRBJ1-5; D not resolved. The CDR3 is made up of 15 amino acids. With 2 bases removed from V and 7 bases from J, the gap between germline ends came to 15 bases. Germline CDR1 and CDR2: MNHNS and SASEGT. DNA for the CDR3: TGTGCCAGCAGTGAAACTGTAAGTGTAAGACAGCCCCAGCATTTT. The encoded protein is CASSETVSVRQPQHF.

CDR3: CASTLQGSYNSPLHF. CDR3 nucleotides: TGTGCCAGTACCCTTCAGGGGTCCTATAATTCACCCCTCCACTTT. The chain carries TRBV19 and TRBJ1-6; a weak D match, TRBD1 (6 bases). Looked up from germline, CDR1 is LNHDA and CDR2 is SQIVND (reference sequence). V was clipped by 7 bases and J by 1 base, with 11 bases between them. The CDR3 runs 15 residues.

V is TRBV4-1 and J is TRBJ1-2; D is unclear. This CDR3 has 15 residues. With 0 bases removed from V and 5 bases from J, the gap between germline ends came to 13 bases. Germline CDR1 reads MGHRA; CDR2 reads YSYEKL. The CDR3 DNA reads as TGCGCCAGCAGCCAAGAAGGCCTCGGCGGTTATGGCTACACCTTC. Translating gives CASSQEGLGGYGYTF.

This chain connects TRBV6-5 to TRBJ1-1; D is undetermined. Per germline, CDR1 MNHEY and CDR2 SVGAGI. The CDR3 sequence is 13 residues long. The germline V and J ends were trimmed by 2 bases and 4 bases, with 8 bases remaining between them. The CDR3 region is CASSYGVRTEAFF. The CDR3 nucleotides are TGTGCCAGCAGTTACGGAGTTCGCACTGAAGCTTTCTTT.

The chain links TRBV7-9 to TRBJ1-2; the match to TRBD1 covers 10 bases. CDR3 size: 14 residues. Germline-derived CDR1 and CDR2 are SEHNR and FQNEAQ (reference sequence). The V segment lost 5 bases and the J segment 9 bases; nucleotides outside the gene matches: 9. CDR3 residues: CASSISTGGTSYTF. The CDR3 DNA is TGTGCCAGCAGCATCTCGACAGGGGGCACTAGCTACACCTTC. The whole variable domain, filled in from reference TRBV7-9 and TRBJ1-2, reads DTGVSQNPRHKITKRGQNVTFRCDPISEHNRLYWYRQTLGQGPEFLTYFQNEAQLEKSRLLSDRFSAERPKGSFSTLEIQRTEQGDSAMYLCASSISTGGTSYTFGSGTRLTVV.

The chain combines TRBV27 with TRBJ2-2; TRBD1 matches 8 bases. Per germline, CDR1 MNHEY and CDR2 SMNVEV (reference sequence). V dropped 4 bases and J dropped 3; count of bases not matched to a gene: 7. This CDR3 has 16 amino acids. The DNA of the CDR3 is TGTGCCAGCAGTTCGTCGGGACAGGTCGACACCGGGGAGCTGTTTTTT. Its translation is CASSSSGQVDTGELFF.

V is TRBV18 and J is TRBJ1-1; D not certain. Germline V CDR1 and CDR2: KGHSH, LQKENI. The CDR3 is 14 residues long. The germline V and J ends were trimmed by 2 bases and 1 base, with 8 bases remaining between them. DNA for the CDR3: TGTGCCAGCTCACCAACGACGGGGAACACTGAAGCTTTCTTT. Translating it yields CASSPTTGNTEAFF.

The chain has TRBV5-5 and TRBJ1-1; the D gene is possibly TRBD1 (5 bases). V lost 2 bases and J 5 bases, leaving 13 bases between the germline ends. Germline V lookup: CDR1 SGHKS, CDR2 YYEKEE (reference sequence). The CDR3 has 14 amino acids. CDR3 DNA: TGTGCCAGCAGCTTTTCAGGGATGGGGACTGAAGCTTTCTTT. It specifies CASSFSGMGTEAFF.

This clone appeared a single time. The chain uses TRBV6-1 and TRBJ2-5; no clear D. V was pared by 2 bases and J by 7 bases, with 5 bases between. This CDR3 region has 11 residues. CDR1 is MNHNS and CDR2 is SASEGT in the germline V gene. The CDR3 region has the DNA TGTGCCAGCAGTGAATGGCTGACCCAGTACTTC. Residues: CASSEWLTQYF.

This chain uses TRBV13 with TRBJ1-6; 10 positions match TRBD1. This CDR3 region has 18 residues. The germline CDR1 and CDR2 sequences are PRHDT and FYEKMQ (reference sequence). With V trimmed by 5 bases and J by 8 bases, 15 bases remained unmatched. The CDR3 region has the DNA TGTGCCAGCAGCGTTTGGACAGGGGGAGTTCTAAGGCATTCACCCCTCCACTTT. Its protein product is CASSVWTGGVLRHSPLHF.

V and J are TRBV24-1 and TRBJ1-5; possibly TRBD1 for D (5 bases). The length of the CDR3 is 12 residues. With 2 bases removed from V and 13 bases from J, the gap between germline ends came to 11 bases. The V gene's germline CDR1 is KGHDR and CDR2 SFDVKD. Here the CDR3 DNA reads TGTGCCACCAGTGATTCCTTCGGGGGACAGCATTTT. It specifies CATSDSFGGQHF.

CDR3 in amino acids: CASHFFGGGELFF. The CDR3 DNA follows: TGTGCCAGCCACTTTTTTGGCGGCGGGGAGCTGTTTTTT. The gene calls are TRBV19 and TRBJ2-2; D remains ambiguous. Deletions cut 9 bases from V and 7 bases from J, with 15 bases between. This CDR3 region has 13 residues. In germline, CDR1 is LNHDA, CDR2 SQIVND (reference sequence).

The gene calls are TRBV12-3 or TRBV12-4 and TRBJ1-1; no definite D call. CDR3 length: 13 amino acids. Trimming cost V 3 bases and J 1 base, with 6 bases left between them. In DNA, the CDR3 is TGTGCCAGCAGTTTTAGAGCGAACACTGAAGCTTTCTTT. Amino acid sequence: CASSFRANTEAFF.

The rearrangement links TRBV7-9 to TRBJ1-2, with D unresolved. Trimming took 5 bases from V and 5 from J, leaving 15 bases between them. Looked up from germline, CDR1 is SEHNR and CDR2 is FQNEAQ (reference sequence). The CDR3 covers 14 residues. The DNA of the CDR3 is TGTGCCAGCAGCCCCTACGGACGGGATTATGGCTACACCTTC. Translation: CASSPYGRDYGYTF.

The chain uses TRBV7-9 and TRBJ1-2; TRBD1 aligns across 10 bases. Germline V gene lookup returns CDR1 SEHNR and CDR2 FQNEAQ (reference sequence). The CDR3 has 15 residues. The junction had 4 bases not matched to a gene; V was cut back by 4 bases and J by 2 bases. The CDR3 nucleotides are TGTGCCAGCAGCTCGACAGGGGGCGGCAACTATGGCTACACCTTC. Translated: CASSSTGGGNYGYTF.

The chain joins TRBV6-1 to TRBJ1-2, with D unresolved. The length of the CDR3 is 15 residues. Deletions cut 3 bases from V and 7 bases from J, with 18 bases between. Germline V CDR1 and CDR2: MNHNS, SASEGT. In DNA, the CDR3 is TGTGCCAGCAGTGAGGGTCGTGGCGGCCCCTTTGGCTACACCTTC. Protein: CASSEGRGGPFGYTF.

The V call is TRBV6-1, the J call TRBJ2-3; 11 bases align to TRBD1. Trimming removed 3 bases from V and 5 bases from J; junction bases left unmatched: 7. CDR1 is MNHNS and CDR2 is SASEGT in the germline V gene. The length of the CDR3 is 16 residues. CDR3: CASSDRTGGLRDTQYF. CDR3 DNA: TGTGCCAGCAGTGACAGGACAGGGGGCTTGAGAGATACGCAGTATTTT.

CDR3 loop: CASSAQGIEVRRNGYTF. CDR3 in DNA: TGTGCCAGTAGTGCACAGGGGATTGAAGTTAGAAGAAATGGCTACACCTTC. The chain carries TRBV19 and TRBJ1-2; 7 nucleotides match TRBD1. The CDR3 extends over 17 amino acids. Germline V gene sequence: CDR1 LNHDA, CDR2 SQIVND (reference sequence). The junction had 18 bases not matched to a gene; V was cut back by 5 bases and J by 6 bases.

This chain connects TRBV5-1 to TRBJ2-5; 14 bases are shared with TRBD2. Germline CDR1 is SGHRS and CDR2 is YFSETQ. V was clipped by 4 bases and J by 5 bases; unmatched bases: 13. The CDR3 spans 18 residues. The DNA for the CDR3 is TGCGCCAGCAGCCCCGGTGGGACTAGCGGGAGCCCAGGGGAGACCCAGTACTTC. Protein: CASSPGGTSGSPGETQYF. Drawing the rest from reference TRBV5-1 and TRBJ2-5, the complete variable domain is KAGVTQTPRYLIKTRGQQVTLSCSPISGHRSVSWYQQTPGQGLQFLFEYFSETQRNKGNFPGRFSGRQFSNSRSEMNVSTLELGDSALYLCASSPGGTSGSPGETQYFGPGTRLLVL.

CDR3 nucleotides: TGTGCCTCGGTCGTCCAGGGGTCCCATGAGCAGTTCTTC. Protein product: CASVVQGSHEQFF. The chain carries TRBV28 and TRBJ2-1; possibly TRBD1 for D (6 bases). This CDR3 is built from 13 residues. Trimming pared 11 bases from V and 8 bases from J, leaving 19 bases between. CDR1 is MDHEN, CDR2 SYDVKM, per germline.

Notes on this clone: The junction differs from germline at one of its ends, possibly a read error. V gene TRBV7-9 combines with J gene TRBJ2-1; 9 positions agree with TRBD2. The CDR3 loop spans 12 amino acids. The germline V gene has CDR1 SEHNR and CDR2 FQNEAQ (reference sequence). CDR3 loop: CASSSMDSGSIF. For the CDR3, the DNA is TGTGCCAGCAGCTCGATGGATAGCGGGAGTATCTTC. The full variable domain, rest sourced from reference TRBV7-9 and TRBJ2-1, is DTGVSQNPRHKITKRGQNVTFRCDPISEHNRLYWYRQTLGQGPEFLTYFQNEAQLEKSRLLSDRFSAERPKGSFSTLEIQRTEQGDSAMYLCASSSMDSGSIFGPGTRLTVL.

V usage is TRBV5-1 and J usage is TRBJ2-1; 7 bases match TRBD2. This CDR3 spans 16 amino acids. Per germline, CDR1 SGHRS and CDR2 YFSETQ. Trimming at V came to 1 base and at J to 3 bases, leaving 7 bases not matched to a gene. The CDR3 region is CASSLSGDWDYNEQFF. CDR3 bases: TGCGCCAGCAGCTTGAGCGGGGACTGGGACTACAATGAGCAGTTCTTC.

There are many counts of this clone. This sample includes further DNA sequences coding for the same CDR3. J is TRBJ2-7 and V is TRBV19; TRBD2 agrees at 9 bases. The J segment lost 4 bases and the V segment lost 2 bases, leaving 6 bases of the junction unmatched. The CDR3 has 15 amino acids. Germline assignment: CDR1 LNHDA and CDR2 SQIVND (reference sequence). The CDR3 DNA reads as TGTGCCAGTAGTATACAAGCGGGAGGAAGATACGAGCAGTACTTC. It translates to CASSIQAGGRYEQYF.